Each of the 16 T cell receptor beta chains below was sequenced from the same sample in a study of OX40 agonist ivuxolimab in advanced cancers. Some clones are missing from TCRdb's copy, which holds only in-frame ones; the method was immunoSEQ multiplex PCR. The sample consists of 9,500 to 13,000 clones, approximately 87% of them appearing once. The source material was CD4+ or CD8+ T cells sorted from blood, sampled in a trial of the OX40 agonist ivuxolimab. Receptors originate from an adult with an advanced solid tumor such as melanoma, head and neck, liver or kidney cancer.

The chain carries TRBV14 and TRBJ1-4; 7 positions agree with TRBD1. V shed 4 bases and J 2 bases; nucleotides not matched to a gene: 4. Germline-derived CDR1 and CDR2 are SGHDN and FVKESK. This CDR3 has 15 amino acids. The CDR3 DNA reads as TGTGCCAGCAGCCGGGGGACAGCTACTAATGAAAAACTGTTTTTT. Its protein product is CASSRGTATNEKLFF.

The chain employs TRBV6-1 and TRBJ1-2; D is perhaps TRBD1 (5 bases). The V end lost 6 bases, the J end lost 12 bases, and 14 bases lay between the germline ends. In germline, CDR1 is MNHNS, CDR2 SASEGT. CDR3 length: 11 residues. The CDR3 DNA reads TGTGCCAGCAGGAATAGTAGGGGTCACACCTTC. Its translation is CASRNSRGHTF.

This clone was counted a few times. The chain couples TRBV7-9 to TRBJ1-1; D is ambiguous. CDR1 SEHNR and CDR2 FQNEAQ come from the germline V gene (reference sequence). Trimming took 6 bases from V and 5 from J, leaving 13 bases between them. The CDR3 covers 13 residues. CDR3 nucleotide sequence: TGTGCCAGCAGAGCTAAAGAAGGGACTGAAGCTTTCTTT. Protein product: CASRAKEGTEAFF. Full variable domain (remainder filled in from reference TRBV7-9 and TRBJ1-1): DTGVSQNPRHKITKRGQNVTFRCDPISEHNRLYWYRQTLGQGPEFLTYFQNEAQLEKSRLLSDRFSAERPKGSFSTLEIQRTEQGDSAMYLCASRAKEGTEAFFGQGTRLTVV.

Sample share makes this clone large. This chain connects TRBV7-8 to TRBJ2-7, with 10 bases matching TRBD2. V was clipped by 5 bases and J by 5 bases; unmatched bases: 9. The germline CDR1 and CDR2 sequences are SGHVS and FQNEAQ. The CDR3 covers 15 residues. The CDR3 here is CASSASSGGPHEQYF. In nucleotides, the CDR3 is TGTGCCAGCAGCGCCTCTAGCGGGGGACCCCACGAGCAGTACTTC.

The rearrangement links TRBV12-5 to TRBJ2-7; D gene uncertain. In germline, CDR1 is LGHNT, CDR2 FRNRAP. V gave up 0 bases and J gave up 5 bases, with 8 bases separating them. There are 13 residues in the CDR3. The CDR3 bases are TGTGCTAGTGGTTTGGTACTGGGGAACGAGCAGTACTTC. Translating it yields CASGLVLGNEQYF.

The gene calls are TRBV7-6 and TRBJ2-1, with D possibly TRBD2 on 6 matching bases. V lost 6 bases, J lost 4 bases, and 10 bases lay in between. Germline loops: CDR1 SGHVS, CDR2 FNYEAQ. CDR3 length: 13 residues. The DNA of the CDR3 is TGTGCCAGCAGTTCTGGGGGGTACAATGAGCAGTTCTTC. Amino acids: CASSSGGYNEQFF.

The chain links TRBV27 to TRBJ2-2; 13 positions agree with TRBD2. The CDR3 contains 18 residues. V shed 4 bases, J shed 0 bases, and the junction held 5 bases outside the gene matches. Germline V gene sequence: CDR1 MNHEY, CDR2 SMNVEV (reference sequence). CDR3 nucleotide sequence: TGTGCCAGCAGTTGGGGAGGACTAGCGGGGGCGAACACCGGGGAGCTGTTTTTT. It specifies CASSWGGLAGANTGELFF.

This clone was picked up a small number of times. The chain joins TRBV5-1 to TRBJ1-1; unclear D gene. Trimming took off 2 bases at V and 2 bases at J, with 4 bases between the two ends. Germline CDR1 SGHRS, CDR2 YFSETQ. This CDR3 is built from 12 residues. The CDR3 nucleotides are TGCGCCAGCAGCTTAGCAAACACTGAAGCTTTCTTT. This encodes CASSLANTEAFF.

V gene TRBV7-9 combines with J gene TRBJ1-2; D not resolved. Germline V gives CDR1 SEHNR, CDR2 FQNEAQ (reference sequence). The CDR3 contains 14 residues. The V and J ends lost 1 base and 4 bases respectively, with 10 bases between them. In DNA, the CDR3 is TGTGCCAGCAGCTTAGGGGAAGTACGCTATGGCTACACCTTC. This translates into CASSLGEVRYGYTF.

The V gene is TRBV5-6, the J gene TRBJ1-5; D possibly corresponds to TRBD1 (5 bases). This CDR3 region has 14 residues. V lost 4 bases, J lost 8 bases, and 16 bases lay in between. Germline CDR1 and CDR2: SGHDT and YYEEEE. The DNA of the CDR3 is TGTGCCAGCAGCCCAGACAGAACGGGGGAGCCCCAGCATTTT. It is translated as CASSPDRTGEPQHF.

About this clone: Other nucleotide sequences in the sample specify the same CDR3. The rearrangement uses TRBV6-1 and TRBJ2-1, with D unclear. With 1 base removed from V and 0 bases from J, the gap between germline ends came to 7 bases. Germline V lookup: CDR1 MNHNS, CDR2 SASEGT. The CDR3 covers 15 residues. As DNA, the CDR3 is TGTGCCAGCAGTGAAGACTTCTCCTCCTACAATGAGCAGTTCTTC. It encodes CASSEDFSSYNEQFF.

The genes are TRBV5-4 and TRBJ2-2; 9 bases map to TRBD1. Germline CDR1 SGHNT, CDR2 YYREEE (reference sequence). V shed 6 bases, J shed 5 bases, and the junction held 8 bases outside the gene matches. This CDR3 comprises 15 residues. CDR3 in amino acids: CASTGGTGWTGELFF. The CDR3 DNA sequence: TGTGCCAGCACGGGCGGGACAGGGTGGACCGGGGAGCTGTTTTTT.

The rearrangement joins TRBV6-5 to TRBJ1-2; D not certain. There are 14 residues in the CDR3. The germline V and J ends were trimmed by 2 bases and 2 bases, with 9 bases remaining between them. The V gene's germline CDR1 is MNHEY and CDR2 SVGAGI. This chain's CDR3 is CASSYGQTNYGYTF. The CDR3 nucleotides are TGTGCCAGCAGTTACGGGCAGACAAACTATGGCTACACCTTC.

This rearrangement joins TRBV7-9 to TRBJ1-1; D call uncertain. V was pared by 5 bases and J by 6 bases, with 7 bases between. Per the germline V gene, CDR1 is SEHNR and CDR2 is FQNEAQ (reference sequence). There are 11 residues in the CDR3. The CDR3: CASSLPAEAFF. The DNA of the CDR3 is TGTGCCAGCAGCCTACCCGCTGAAGCTTTCTTT. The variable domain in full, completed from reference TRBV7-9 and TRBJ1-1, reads DTGVSQNPRHKITKRGQNVTFRCDPISEHNRLYWYRQTLGQGPEFLTYFQNEAQLEKSRLLSDRFSAERPKGSFSTLEIQRTEQGDSAMYLCASSLPAEAFFGQGTRLTVV.

This chain's CDR3 is CASSLDVGSTEAFF. For the CDR3, the DNA is TGTGCCAGCAGCTTAGATGTGGGCTCCACTGAAGCTTTCTTT. This rearrangement joins TRBV7-3 to TRBJ1-1; D uncertain. The ends were cut back, 2 bases at V and 4 bases at J, with 11 bases in the middle. Germline CDR1 SGHTA, CDR2 FQGTGA. The CDR3 is 14 residues long. Combining the CDR3 with reference TRBV7-3 and TRBJ1-1 gives the whole variable domain GAGVSQTPSNKVTEKGKYVELRCDPISGHTALYWYRQSLGQGPEFLIYFQGTGAADDSGLPNDRFFAVRPEGSVSTLKIQRTERGDSAVYLCASSLDVGSTEAFFGQGTRLTVV.

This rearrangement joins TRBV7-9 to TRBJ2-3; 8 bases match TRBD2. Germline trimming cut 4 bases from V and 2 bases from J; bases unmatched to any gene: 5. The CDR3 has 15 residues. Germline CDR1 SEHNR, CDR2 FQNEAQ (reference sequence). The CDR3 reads CASSSLAGPTDTQYF. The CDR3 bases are TGTGCCAGCAGCTCGCTAGCGGGTCCCACAGATACGCAGTATTTT. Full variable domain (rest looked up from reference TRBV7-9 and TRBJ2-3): DTGVSQNPRHKITKRGQNVTFRCDPISEHNRLYWYRQTLGQGPEFLTYFQNEAQLEKSRLLSDRFSAERPKGSFSTLEIQRTEQGDSAMYLCASSSLAGPTDTQYFGPGTRLTVL.